The entry below gives a single TCR beta chain sequence along with its context. The germline CDR1 and CDR2 sequences are SGHRS and YFSETQ. Trimming left V 0 bases short and J 1 base short, with 16 bases between. The CDR3 sequence is 17 residues long. The data were obtained in a study of blood T cell repertoires in COVID-19. Overall study context: The United States, Italy and Spain provided the acute and convalescent COVID-19 samples. T cells, B-cell-depleted T cells, or PBMCs provided the cDNA or gDNA that served as material.

Clinical histories supplied by participants themselves formed the basis of cohort assignment. Generated by immunoSEQ multiplex PCR, the TCRdb table keeps only in-frame clones and is missing some. This table has fewer than 450,000 clones, 88% appearing once. The chain recombines TRBV5-1 with TRBJ1-2; weak D call: TRBD1 (6 bases). Material for sequencing was PBMCs or T cells enriched from blood (not recorded which). This receptor was identified in a woman under 30 who had recovered from COVID-19. CDR3 region: CASSLASGAIVNYGYTF. CDR3 DNA sequence: TGCGCCAGCAGCTTGGCTTCAGGGGCCATCGTTAACTATGGCTACACCTTC.